The text below deals with one T cell receptor (beta chain). The antigen is unknown. The assay was immunoSEQ multiplex PCR, and TCRdb's table has in-frame clones only and misses some. The sample lists a few hundred thousand clones, around 70% occurring once. The data are from a study of shared clonotypes between healthy human individuals. On the study more broadly: The composition of the donors was a couple of women and a few men aged 18 to 49. General study findings and limits: Naive subsets typically showed greater estimated richness than memory subsets.

V shed 0 bases and J shed 1 base, with 7 bases lying between them. Germline V CDR1 and CDR2: SGHNT, YYREEE (reference sequence). The CDR3 has 15 residues. The sequence was collected from a man aged 30 to 39 in good health. V and J are TRBV5-4 and TRBJ2-2; no reliable D call. The sample taken for sequencing was memory CD4+ T cells sorted from blood. Noted subset: CD45RA-negative fraction. Here the CDR3 DNA reads TGTGCCAGCAGCTTGGACAGATTGAACACCGGGGAGCTGTTTTTT. It specifies CASSLDRLNTGELFF.